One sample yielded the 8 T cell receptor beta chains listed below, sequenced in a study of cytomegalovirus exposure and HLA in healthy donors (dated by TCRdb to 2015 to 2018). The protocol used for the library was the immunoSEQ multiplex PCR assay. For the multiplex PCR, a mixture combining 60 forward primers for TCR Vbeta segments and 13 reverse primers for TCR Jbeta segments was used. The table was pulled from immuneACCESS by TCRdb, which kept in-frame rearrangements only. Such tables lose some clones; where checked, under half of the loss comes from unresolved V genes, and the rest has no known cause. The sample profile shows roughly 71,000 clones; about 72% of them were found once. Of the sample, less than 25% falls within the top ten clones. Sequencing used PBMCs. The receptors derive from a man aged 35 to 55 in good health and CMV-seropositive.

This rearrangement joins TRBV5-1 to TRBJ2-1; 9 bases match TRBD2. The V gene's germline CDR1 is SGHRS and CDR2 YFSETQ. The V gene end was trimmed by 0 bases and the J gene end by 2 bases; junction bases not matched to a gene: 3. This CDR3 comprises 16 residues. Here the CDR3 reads CASSLGTSGPYNEQFF. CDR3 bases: TGCGCCAGCAGCTTGGGAACTAGCGGGCCCTACAATGAGCAGTTCTTC. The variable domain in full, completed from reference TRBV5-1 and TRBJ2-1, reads KAGVTQTPRYLIKTRGQQVTLSCSPISGHRSVSWYQQTPGQGLQFLFEYFSETQRNKGNFPGRFSGRQFSNSRSEMNVSTLELGDSALYLCASSLGTSGPYNEQFFGPGTRLTVL.

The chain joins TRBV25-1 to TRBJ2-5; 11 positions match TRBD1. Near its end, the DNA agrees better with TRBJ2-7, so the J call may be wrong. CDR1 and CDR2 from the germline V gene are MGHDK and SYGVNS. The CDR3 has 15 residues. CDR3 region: CASSEGGTGGYEQYF. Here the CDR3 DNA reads TGTGCCAGCAGTGAGGGGGGGACAGGGGGCTACGAGCAGTACTTC.

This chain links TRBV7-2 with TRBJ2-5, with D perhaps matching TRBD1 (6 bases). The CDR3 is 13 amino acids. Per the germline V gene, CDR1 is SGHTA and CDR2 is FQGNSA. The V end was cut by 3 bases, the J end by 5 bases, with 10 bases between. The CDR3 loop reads CASSLARGETQYF. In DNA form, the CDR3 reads TGTGCCAGCAGCTTGGCCAGGGGTGAGACCCAGTACTTC.

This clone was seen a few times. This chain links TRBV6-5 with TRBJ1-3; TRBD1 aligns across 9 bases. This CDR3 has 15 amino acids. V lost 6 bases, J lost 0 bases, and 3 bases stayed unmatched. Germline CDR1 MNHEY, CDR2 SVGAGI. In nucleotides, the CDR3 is TGTGCCAGCAGCAAGACAGGGGGCTCTGGAAACACCATATATTTT. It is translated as CASSKTGGSGNTIYF.

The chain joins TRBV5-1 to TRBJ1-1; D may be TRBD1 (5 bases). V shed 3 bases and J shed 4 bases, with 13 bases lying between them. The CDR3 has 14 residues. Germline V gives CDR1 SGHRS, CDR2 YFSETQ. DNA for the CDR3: TGCGCCAGCAGCTCGGGGGAGGGTAGCACTGAAGCTTTCTTT. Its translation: CASSSGEGSTEAFF.

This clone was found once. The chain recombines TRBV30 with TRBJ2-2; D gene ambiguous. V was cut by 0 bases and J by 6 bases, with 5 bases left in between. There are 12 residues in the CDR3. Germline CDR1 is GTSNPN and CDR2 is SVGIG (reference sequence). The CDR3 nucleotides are TGTGCCTGGAGTGTGGCGGCCGGGGAGCTGTTTTTT. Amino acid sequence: CAWSVAAGELFF.

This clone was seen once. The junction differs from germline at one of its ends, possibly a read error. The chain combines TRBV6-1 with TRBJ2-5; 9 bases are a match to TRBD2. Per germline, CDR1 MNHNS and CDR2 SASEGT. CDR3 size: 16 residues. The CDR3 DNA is TGTGCCAGCAGGGAAGCGGGGGGAGCCTCACAAGAGACCCAGTACTTC. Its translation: CASREAGGASQETQYF.

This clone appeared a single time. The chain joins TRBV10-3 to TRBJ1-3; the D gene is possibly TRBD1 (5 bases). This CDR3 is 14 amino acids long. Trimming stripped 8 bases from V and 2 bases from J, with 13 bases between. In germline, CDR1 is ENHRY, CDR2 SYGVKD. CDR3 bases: TGTGCCATCGGTGGATGGGGCCCTGGAAACACCATATATTTT. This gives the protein CAIGGWGPGNTIYF.